The rows below give T cell receptor beta chains drawn from one sample of a study of blood T cell repertoires in COVID-19. Using immunoSEQ multiplex PCR, the repertoire was profiled, and TCRdb retains in-frame clones only, with some absent. The data contain 150,000 to 200,000 clones, roughly 88% of them seen just once; the ten biggest clones take up roughly 4.5%. The sample was peripheral blood. The receptors were sampled from a man aged 18 to 30 with COVID-19, enrolled during active disease. Both conserved end residues are part of each CDR3. The D gene is left open where the match is weak. Not all rows give a size; the values are once, few, many and, for expanded clones, a class.

CDR3: CASRDSYEQYF
J: TRBJ2-7
D: -
V: TRBV25-1
size: once

CDR3: CASSLSGRASYEQYF
J: TRBJ2-7
D: TRBD2
V: TRBV5-4
size: -

CDR3: CASSFKSSGYPKNIQYF
J: TRBJ2-4
D: TRBD2
V: TRBV28
size: -

CDR3: CASRDQRAYNEQFF
J: TRBJ2-1
D: -
V: TRBV19
size: -

CDR3: CASSLALRDGYTF
J: TRBJ1-2
D: -
V: TRBV5-5
size: -

CDR3: CASGQGPNYEQYF
J: TRBJ2-7
D: -
V: TRBV27
size: -

CDR3: CASRGGGRSYEQYF
J: TRBJ2-7
D: -
V: TRBV27
size: once

CDR3: CASSPGGGELFF
J: TRBJ2-2
D: TRBD2
V: TRBV28
size: -

CDR3: CASSSGTGDPWATPYEQYF
J: TRBJ2-7
D: TRBD1
V: TRBV5-1
size: once

CDR3: CASSQDWGSSYEQYF
J: TRBJ2-7
D: -
V: TRBV4-3
size: -

CDR3: CASNSWSGRGSLHF
J: TRBJ1-6
D: -
V: TRBV28
size: -

CDR3: CASSLAPGIFGNTIYF
J: TRBJ1-3
D: -
V: TRBV7-2
size: -

CDR3: CASSQILYGELFF
J: TRBJ2-2
D: -
V: TRBV28
size: few

CDR3: CASSSTSGSYNEQFF
J: TRBJ2-1
D: TRBD2
V: TRBV6-5
size: -

CDR3: CASKGQGNQPQHF
J: TRBJ1-5
D: TRBD1
V: TRBV19
size: -

CDR3: CAWIGLAGVGRFAYEQYF
J: TRBJ2-7
D: TRBD2
V: TRBV30
size: -

CDR3: CSVVDQGGTNEKLFF
J: TRBJ1-4
D: -
V: TRBV29-1
size: -

CDR3: CASSQDHRVSDEQYF
J: TRBJ2-7
D: -
V: TRBV4-3
size: -

CDR3: CASRKNANEQFF
J: TRBJ2-1
D: -
V: TRBV27
size: -

CDR3: CASSLIDPEQYF
J: TRBJ2-7
D: -
V: TRBV7-9
size: few

CDR3: CASSLGTASYNEQFF
J: TRBJ2-1
D: TRBD1
V: TRBV7-2
size: -

CDR3: CASSPAGLGVGEQFF
J: TRBJ2-1
D: TRBD2
V: TRBV7-3
size: -

CDR3: CASSPGSGGWETQYF
J: TRBJ2-5
D: TRBD2
V: TRBV7-2
size: -

CDR3: CASSPRTGFSTDTQYF
J: TRBJ2-3
D: -
V: TRBV7-7
size: -

CDR3: CASSPTGGPSYNEQFF
J: TRBJ2-1
D: -
V: TRBV5-6
size: -

CDR3: CASSPGRLWAYEQYF
J: TRBJ2-7
D: -
V: TRBV7-2
size: -

CDR3: CTSSHTGTGPYEQYF
J: TRBJ2-7
D: TRBD1
V: TRBV14
size: -

CDR3: CASSYGRDYGYTF
J: TRBJ1-2
D: -
V: TRBV6-5
size: -

CDR3: CASGLPGTSYEQYF
J: TRBJ2-7
D: TRBD2
V: TRBV12-5
size: -

CDR3: CASSQDRVGGYGYTF
J: TRBJ1-2
D: TRBD1
V: TRBV7-2
size: -

CDR3: CASSLAIAGGNNEQFF
J: TRBJ2-1
D: TRBD2
V: TRBV7-6
size: -

CDR3: CASSPGAGGPDTQYF
J: TRBJ2-3
D: TRBD2
V: TRBV7-7
size: -

CDR3: CASSLARPTAPNEKLLF
J: TRBJ1-4
D: -
V: TRBV7-9
size: few

CDR3: CASSLSGERWNEQFF
J: TRBJ2-1
D: -
V: TRBV7-8
size: once

CDR3: CASSYSLAGGTSSYNEQFF
J: TRBJ2-1
D: TRBD2
V: TRBV6-2/TRBV6-3
size: -

CDR3: CATSDPTRTPYTGELFF
J: TRBJ2-2
D: -
V: TRBV24-1
size: -

CDR3: CASNPDRIQETQYF
J: TRBJ2-5
D: -
V: TRBV9
size: -

CDR3: CASGLKVRGRTEAFF
J: TRBJ1-1
D: -
V: TRBV12-5
size: once

CDR3: CAWSLTGNTEAFF
J: TRBJ1-1
D: -
V: TRBV30
size: -

CDR3: CASSTGQRANTGELFF
J: TRBJ2-2
D: -
V: TRBV5-4
size: -

CDR3: CASSDNRDGGNQPQHF
J: TRBJ1-5
D: -
V: TRBV18
size: -